The 7 T cell receptor beta chains in this list originate from one sample, sequenced in a study of blood T cell repertoires in COVID-19. Assay used: immunoSEQ multiplex PCR; TCRdb lists only in-frame clones, some missing. The sample contains approximately 280,000 clones, 90% of which appear only once. Input material: PBMCs or T cells enriched from blood (not recorded which). These receptors were taken from a woman younger than 35 with acute COVID-19.

The chain joins TRBV19 to TRBJ1-6, with TRBD1 identical over 7 bases. Looked up from germline, CDR1 is LNHDA and CDR2 is SQIVND (reference sequence). This CDR3 has 16 amino acids. The junction had 6 bases not matched to a gene; V was cut back by 3 bases and J by 4 bases. CDR3 sequence (DNA): TGTGCCAGTAGTATCCGGACAGGCCGGTATAATTCACCCCTCCACTTT. This gives the protein CASSIRTGRYNSPLHF.

This chain joins TRBV18 and TRBJ1-1; D gene uncertain. The CDR3 covers 16 residues. Trimming left V 4 bases short and J 5 bases short, with 20 bases between. Germline V gene sequence: CDR1 KGHSH, CDR2 LQKENI. CDR3 DNA: TGTGCCAGCTCACGGGTGAGCAGACCGGAGGTTACTGAAGCTTTCTTT. The encoded protein is CASSRVSRPEVTEAFF.

This chain connects TRBV18 to TRBJ1-5; no definite D call. Germline V gives CDR1 KGHSH, CDR2 LQKENI. This CDR3 region has 20 residues. V shed 2 bases and J shed 0 bases, with 23 bases lying between them. The CDR3 sequence: CASSPDWKTGSIYSNQPQHF. CDR3 nucleotide sequence: TGTGCCAGCTCACCAGACTGGAAGACGGGGTCTATCTATAGCAATCAGCCCCAGCATTTT.

This clone was observed a few times. The chain is built from TRBV11-2 and TRBJ2-7; TRBD2 might be the D (6 bases). The germline gives CDR1 SGHAT, CDR2 FQNNGV. The CDR3 has 14 residues. Trimming took off 4 bases at V and 7 bases at J, with 17 bases between the two ends. CDR3 amino acids: CASSSTSSGREQYF. CDR3 sequence (DNA): TGTGCCAGCAGCTCGACTAGTAGTGGGCGGGAGCAGTACTTC.

This chain joins TRBV4-1 and TRBJ1-4; 7 nucleotides align to TRBD1. With V trimmed by 4 bases and J by 0 bases, 20 bases remained unmatched. CDR1 is MGHRA, CDR2 YSYEKL, per germline. The length of the CDR3 is 21 residues. CDR3: CASSPQPGQTFASPTNEKLFF. CDR3 bases: TGCGCCAGCAGCCCCCAACCGGGACAGACCTTCGCTTCTCCAACTAATGAAAAACTGTTTTTT.

This chain joins TRBV19 and TRBJ1-2; maybe TRBD1 (6 bases). The V gene lost 7 bases and the J gene lost 4 bases, with 19 bases spanning the gap. CDR1 is LNHDA, CDR2 SQIVND, per germline (reference sequence). This CDR3 region has 15 residues. The CDR3 region has the DNA TGTGCCAGTACTCTTACGCCAGGGGAAGCCTATGGCTACACCTTC. It translates to CASTLTPGEAYGYTF. The whole variable domain, remainder taken from reference TRBV19 and TRBJ1-2, is DGGITQSPKYLFRKEGQNVTLSCEQNLNHDAMYWYRQDPGQGLRLIYYSQIVNDFQKGDIAEGYSVSREKKESFPLTVTSAQKNPTAFYLCASTLTPGEAYGYTFGSGTRLTVV.

The rearrangement joins TRBV24-1 to TRBJ2-7; tentatively, D is TRBD2 (6 bases). The CDR3 loop spans 11 amino acids. V was cut by 3 bases and J by 7 bases, with 6 bases left in between. The V gene's germline CDR1 is KGHDR and CDR2 SFDVKD. The CDR3 sequence: CATSDGREQYF. For the CDR3, the DNA is TGTGCCACCAGTGATGGGAGGGAGCAGTACTTC.